A selection of T cell receptor beta chains follows, all from one sample in a study of cytomegalovirus exposure and HLA in healthy donors. Measured with immunoSEQ multiplex PCR; TCRdb has only the in-frame clones, and not every one. The sample has 95,000 to 110,000 clones; 60% to 70% are singletons. The sequencing input was PBMCs. The receptors here all came from a woman aged 45-60 years in good health and CMV-seronegative. Each CDR3 is given with its conserved first and last residue. A D gene is named only where the DNA matches it firmly. Clone sizes are given selectively: once, few, many, or a class where the clone is expanded.

d_call j_call v_call clone_size cdr3_nt cdr3_aa
- TRBJ1-5 TRBV7-2 - TGTGCCAGCAGCTTAGTCTGGGGGGGCGGCAATCAGCCCCAGCATTTT CASSLVWGGGNQPQHF
- TRBJ2-1 TRBV6-5 - TGTGCCAGCATCCGCGAGGGCTCGGAGTTCTTC CASIREGSEFF
- TRBJ2-1 TRBV7-8 - TGTGCCAGCAGCCTAGCCGGTGAGCAGTTCTTC CASSLAGEQFF
- TRBJ1-6 TRBV6-5 - TGTGCCAGCAGTTACGTTGGGCAGGGCGGTTCACCCCTCCACTTT CASSYVGQGGSPLHF
- TRBJ1-5 TRBV6-1 few TGTGCCAGCAGTGTACTAGGACAGCCCCAGCATTTT CASSVLGQPQHF
- TRBJ1-6 TRBV19 - TGTGCCAGTAGTAATCAATACCGTACCAGGCAGGAGGTGGGTTCACCCCTCCACTTT CASSNQYRTRQEVGSPLHF
- TRBJ2-3 TRBV18 - TGTGCCAGCTCACCGAGGACACCTAGCACAGATACGCAGTATTTT CASSPRTPSTDTQYF
- TRBJ2-7 TRBV7-6 - TGTGCCAGCAGCTCCCGGGACAACTACGAGCAGTACTTC CASSSRDNYEQYF
- TRBJ2-6 TRBV18 - TGTGCCAGCTCACCAATGACGGGGTTTTCGACTGGGGCCAACGTCCTGACTTTC CASSPMTGFSTGANVLTF
- TRBJ1-3 TRBV5-1 - TGCGCCAGCAGCTCGCAGGGGAGCTCTGGAAACACCATATATTTT CASSSQGSSGNTIYF
TRBD1 TRBJ1-1 TRBV6-1 - TGTGCCAGCAGCCCAACTTGGGACAGGTACACTGAAGCTTTCTTT CASSPTWDRYTEAFF
- TRBJ1-2 TRBV2 - TGTGCCAGCAGTCCGGACACCTATGGCTACACCTTC CASSPDTYGYTF
TRBD2 TRBJ2-3 TRBV5-1 - TGCGCCACGAGTAGCGGGGGTTACACAGATACGCAGTATTTT CATSSGGYTDTQYF
- TRBJ2-2 TRBV15 - TGTGCCACCAGCAGAGATCTTACTGGGGAGCTGTTTTTT CATSRDLTGELFF
- TRBJ1-2 TRBV19 - TGTGCCAGTAGTAACCAGGGCCTACTAAACTATGGCTACACCTTC CASSNQGLLNYGYTF
TRBD1 TRBJ2-7 TRBV23-1 - TGCGCCAGCAGTCAACGGACAGGCCCCTACGAGCAGTACTTC CASSQRTGPYEQYF
- TRBJ1-2 TRBV29-1 once TGCAGCGTTGATCCAAGCGGCGGGTATGGCTACACCTTC CSVDPSGGYGYTF
- TRBJ2-7 TRBV27 - TGTGCCAGCAGTCCCCGGGGCGGGATGTACGAGCAGTACTTC CASSPRGGMYEQYF
TRBD1 TRBJ2-7 TRBV4-1 - TGCGCCAGCAGCCAAGCGAGGGACAGGGGGATAAAGTACGAGCAGTACTTC CASSQARDRGIKYEQYF
- TRBJ2-3 TRBV5-1 once TGCGCCAGCAGCTTGGGGGGCAATGCTGGAGATACGCAGTATTTT CASSLGGNAGDTQYF